The sequence of this T cell receptor (beta chain) was determined in a study of T cells in Graves' hyperthyroidism and ophthalmopathy. Findings and limits, study-wide: Clonotypes that were expanded in thyroid above 0.001 mostly appeared in blood too. Progression to ophthalmopathy was predicted a median of approximately 6.4 months early.

Concerning this clonotype itself: The antigen remains undetermined.

Thyroid ultrasound and orbital computed tomography, with clinical symptoms and serum thyroxine and TRAb, informed diagnoses. V lost 0 bases and J lost 8; bases outside the gene matches: 4. The CDR3 runs to 16 residues. Germline CDR1 reads MGHRA; CDR2 reads YSYEKL. Amplified regions were TCR beta CDR3 sequences from RNA transcripts. An initial round of RT-PCR targeting the TCR CDR3 relied on the HTBI primer set. Each CDR3 protein gets one entry after TCRdb re-called the multiplex PCR reads with MiXCR. The sample contains some 700,000 distinct CDR3 sequences, roughly 17% of which appear only once. The sequence derives from a man between 50 and 59 years old with Graves' hyperthyroidism. Sequencing input: blood. This chain links TRBV4-1 with TRBJ1-6, with 10 bases aligning to TRBD1. The CDR3 spells CASSQEGTGVDSPLHF. DNA for the CDR3: TGCGCCAGCAGCCAAGAAGGGACAGGGGTGGATTCACCCCTCCACTTT.